These 26 T cell receptor beta chains were all obtained from the same sample, sequenced in a study of CD8 T cells in Susac syndrome. RNA amounts of about 0.5 to 1 ug underwent reverse transcription with random hexamers. In TCRdb, the immunoSEQ multiplex PCR reads were re-called with MiXCR into one record per CDR3 protein. The sample lists 120,000 to 150,000 distinct CDR3 sequences; over 85% were seen once. Sequenced material: CD8+ T cells from PBMCs. Source of these receptors: a human donor in good health.

J is TRBJ2-1 and V is TRBV27, with D perhaps TRBD1 (6 bases). This CDR3 is built from 13 residues. The germline V gene has CDR1 MNHEY and CDR2 SMNVEV (reference sequence). V dropped 6 bases and J dropped 4 bases, with 10 bases sitting between them. CDR3 sequence reads: CASRTTGYNEQFF. The CDR3, as DNA: TGTGCCAGCAGAACGACAGGATACAATGAGCAGTTCTTC.

J is TRBJ2-7 and V is TRBV20-1; D ambiguous. V was shortened by 3 bases and J by 7 bases, with 13 bases between the two germline ends. The germline V gene encodes CDR1 DFQATT and CDR2 SNEGSKA (reference sequence). The CDR3 has 12 residues. CDR3 protein: CSARGSLDEQYF. The CDR3 DNA reads TGCAGTGCTAGGGGCAGCCTAGATGAGCAGTACTTC.

The chain joins TRBV27 to TRBJ2-1; tentative D call: TRBD1 (5 bases). Looked up from germline, CDR1 is MNHEY and CDR2 is SMNVEV (reference sequence). The V and J ends lost 5 bases and 0 bases respectively, with 11 bases between them. This CDR3 region has 15 residues. The CDR3 reads CASSTTASSYNEQFF. The CDR3 DNA reads TGTGCCAGCAGTACGACAGCGAGCTCCTACAATGAGCAGTTCTTC.

V and J are TRBV29-1 and TRBJ1-2; 8 bases match TRBD1. Germline CDR1 is SQVTM and CDR2 is ANQGSEA. The CDR3 consists of 11 residues. The V gene end was trimmed by 6 bases and the J gene end by 8 bases; junction bases not matched to a gene: 5. The CDR3 DNA is TGCAGCGTAGATAACAGGGGGGGCTACACCTTC. Its translation: CSVDNRGGYTF.

The rearrangement joins TRBV4-3 to TRBJ2-1; the D is unclear. The CDR3 spans 14 residues. Per germline, CDR1 LGHNA and CDR2 YSLEER. V lost 3 bases, J lost 8 bases, and 14 bases lay in between. The CDR3 region is CASSQAMRSHEQFF. The CDR3 bases are TGCGCCAGCAGCCAGGCGATGCGGAGTCATGAGCAGTTCTTC.

The chain is built from TRBV30 and TRBJ2-7; 10 nucleotides line up with TRBD1. Germline CDR1 reads GTSNPN; CDR2 reads SVGIG (reference sequence). Germline trimming cut 0 bases from V and 5 bases from J; bases unmatched to any gene: 7. CDR3 length: 15 amino acids. CDR3 residues: CAWSVPGQGTHEQYF. In DNA form, the CDR3 reads TGTGCCTGGAGTGTTCCGGGACAGGGGACCCACGAGCAGTACTTC.

This sequence joins TRBV27 and TRBJ2-7; 12 nucleotides match TRBD1. The CDR3 is made up of 14 amino acids. CDR1 is MNHEY, CDR2 SMNVEV, per germline (reference sequence). Germline trimming cut 3 bases from V and 9 bases from J; bases unmatched to any gene: 6. CDR3 DNA sequence: TGTGCCAGCAGTTTTGGGACAGGGGGCGGAGTGCAGTACTTC. It yields the protein CASSFGTGGGVQYF.

The chain has TRBV5-6 and TRBJ2-3; possibly TRBD1 or TRBD2 for D (6 bases each). The CDR3 is made up of 16 amino acids. The germline V and J ends were trimmed by 2 bases and 6 bases, with 19 bases remaining between them. Germline loops: CDR1 SGHDT, CDR2 YYEEEE. For the CDR3, the DNA is TGTGCCAGCAGCTTTGTGCTAGACGGGGGCTGGGATACGCAGTATTTT. This sequence encodes CASSFVLDGGWDTQYF.

The rearrangement uses TRBV28 and TRBJ2-1, with a weak D call TRBD2 (5 bases). The CDR3 loop spans 13 amino acids. Trimming stripped 3 bases from V and 10 bases from J, with 13 bases between. Germline CDR1 reads MDHEN; CDR2 reads SYDVKM. The CDR3 DNA sequence: TGTGCCAGCAGTTTTGGCGCGGGCCGAGAGCAGTTCTTC. Translated, it gives CASSFGAGREQFF.

V gene TRBV11-2 combines with J gene TRBJ2-3; no reliable D call. V lost 4 bases and J lost 0, with 8 bases in between. Germline CDR1 SGHAT, CDR2 FQNNGV. CDR3 size: 14 residues. The CDR3 is CASSSVFSTDTQYF. Written as DNA, the CDR3 is TGTGCCAGCAGCTCGGTATTTAGCACAGATACGCAGTATTTT.

In nucleotides, the CDR3 is TGTGCCAGCAGCTTGGCCAGCGGCGAGCAGTACTTC. Translation: CASSLASGEQYF. This sequence joins TRBV5-6 and TRBJ2-7, with D perhaps TRBD2 (5 bases). The CDR3 loop spans 12 amino acids. Germline V gives CDR1 SGHDT, CDR2 YYEEEE. Between the trimmed V and J ends, which lost 0 bases and 6 bases, there was a span of 7 bases.

The chain recombines TRBV4-3 with TRBJ1-2; D may be TRBD1 (6 bases). Trimming cost V 4 bases and J 4 bases, with 10 bases left between them. Germline values: CDR1 LGHNA, CDR2 YSLEER. This CDR3 comprises 13 residues. The CDR3 DNA sequence: TGCGCCAGCAGCCTGGGACAACGCTATGGCTACACCTTC. This codes for CASSLGQRYGYTF.

This clonotype has only one observation. The chain is built from TRBV5-1 and TRBJ1-1; D remains unclear. The V and J ends lost 5 bases and 1 base respectively, with 6 bases between them. The CDR3 has 12 residues. CDR1 and CDR2 (germline): SGHRS, YFSETQ. The CDR3 is CASRNTNTEAFF. The CDR3 coding sequence is TGCGCCAGCAGAAACACGAACACTGAAGCTTTCTTT.

This clonotype was observed a single time. This chain connects TRBV7-9 to TRBJ2-7; 8 nucleotides match TRBD1. The trim removed 4 bases at V and 2 bases at J, leaving 7 bases unmatched. The CDR3 runs 15 residues. The germline CDR1 and CDR2 sequences are SEHNR and FQNEAQ (reference sequence). In nucleotides, the CDR3 is TGTGCCAGCAGCTCCCGGGACAGGCACCCCTACGAGCAGTACTTC. Its translation is CASSSRDRHPYEQYF.

This clonotype was picked up one time. The genes are TRBV19 and TRBJ2-7; 9 bases are shared with TRBD2. There are 15 residues in the CDR3. CDR1 LNHDA and CDR2 SQIVND come from the germline V gene (reference sequence). After removal of 1 base from V and 0 bases from J, the junction contained 1 base not matched to a gene. DNA of the CDR3: TGTGCCAGTAGTATAGGTAGCGGGAGCTCCTACGAGCAGTACTTC. Translating it yields CASSIGSGSSYEQYF.

The gene calls are TRBV19 and TRBJ2-7; D uncertain. CDR3 size: 13 residues. The V end lost 6 bases, the J end lost 1 base, and 10 bases lay between the germline ends. From germline, CDR1 is LNHDA and CDR2 SQIVND (reference sequence). The CDR3 DNA reads as TGTGCCAGTAGCCCACCCGGGTCCTACGAGCAGTACTTC. Protein: CASSPPGSYEQYF.

This clonotype was counted only a few times. V and J are TRBV5-1 and TRBJ2-7, with TRBD2 as a possible D gene (5 bases). The V gene's germline CDR1 is SGHRS and CDR2 YFSETQ. This CDR3 spans 13 amino acids. Trimming stripped 1 base from V and 2 bases from J, with 7 bases between. DNA of the CDR3: TGCGCCAGCAGCTTGTGGGGAGCCTACGAGCAGTACTTC. This translates into CASSLWGAYEQYF.

The V gene is TRBV6-6, the J gene TRBJ2-1, with 8 bases that match TRBD1. The CDR3 has 15 residues. Germline V gives CDR1 MNHNY, CDR2 SVGAGI (reference sequence). V shed 2 bases and J 5 bases; nucleotides not matched to a gene: 5. The CDR3 DNA reads as TGTGCCAGCAGTTACCTCGGGACAGGTCACAATGAGCAGTTCTTC. Its translation is CASSYLGTGHNEQFF.

This chain connects TRBV7-8 to TRBJ2-4, with a tentative D call TRBD1 (5 bases). The CDR3 totals 11 residues. V lost 6 bases and J 8 bases, leaving 8 bases between the germline ends. The germline V gene has CDR1 SGHVS and CDR2 FQNEAQ. The CDR3 sequence: CASREQDIQYF. The CDR3 DNA is TGTGCCAGCAGAGAACAGGACATTCAGTACTTC.

The chain joins TRBV15 to TRBJ1-1; no definite D call. V was cut by 0 bases and J by 2 bases, with 10 bases left in between. Germline CDR1 LNHNV, CDR2 YYDKDF (reference sequence). The CDR3 length is 15 residues. CDR3 bases: TGTGCCACCAGCAGAGAAACTGGAGGTAACACTGAAGCTTTCTTT. Translating gives CATSRETGGNTEAFF.

This clonotype was recorded only once. The chain is built from TRBV20-1 and TRBJ2-7; TRBD2 matches 11 bases. Germline values: CDR1 DFQATT, CDR2 SNEGSKA (reference sequence). This CDR3 is 13 amino acids long. Trimming removed 7 bases from V and 5 bases from J; junction bases left unmatched: 7. This CDR3 reads CSGALAGEHEQYF. The CDR3 DNA follows: TGCAGTGGGGCACTAGCGGGAGAACACGAGCAGTACTTC.

This chain joins TRBV27 and TRBJ2-7, with 8 bases lining up with TRBD1. Germline V gene sequence: CDR1 MNHEY, CDR2 SMNVEV (reference sequence). This CDR3 has 14 residues. V dropped 2 bases and J dropped 7; count of bases not matched to a gene: 7. DNA of the CDR3: TGTGCCAGCAGTTTAGGCCAGGGGGCGCCTGAGCAGTACTTC. As protein: CASSLGQGAPEQYF.

V and J are TRBV29-1 and TRBJ2-7; D may correspond to TRBD1 or TRBD2 (7 bases each). From germline, CDR1 is SQVTM and CDR2 ANQGSEA. Trimming removed 6 bases at V and 0 bases at J, with 15 bases between. There are 14 residues in the CDR3. CDR3 DNA sequence: TGCAGCGTAGCGGGGACAGCAAACTCCTACGAGCAGTACTTC. Its protein product is CSVAGTANSYEQYF.

This chain joins TRBV12-3 or TRBV12-4 and TRBJ2-4, with 8 bases aligning to TRBD1. This CDR3 is 12 amino acids long. Trimming removed 7 bases from V and 9 bases from J; junction bases left unmatched: 5. The CDR3 bases are TGTGCCAGCACCCAGGGGGCCGGCATTCAGTACTTC. It specifies CASTQGAGIQYF.

The chain joins TRBV18 to TRBJ2-7, with D perhaps given as TRBD1 or TRBD2 (5 bases each). V dropped 3 bases and J dropped 4 bases, with 16 bases sitting between them. This CDR3 is 15 amino acids long. Germline V CDR1 and CDR2: KGHSH, LQKENI. This CDR3 is CASSPYRDGVYEQYF. CDR3 in DNA: TGTGCCAGCTCACCTTACCGGGACGGAGTATACGAGCAGTACTTC.

The rearrangement links TRBV5-4 to TRBJ1-5; perhaps TRBD1 as D (5 bases). Germline V gene lookup returns CDR1 SGHNT and CDR2 YYREEE (reference sequence). V was clipped by 4 bases and J by 5 bases, with 16 bases between them. The CDR3 extends over 15 amino acids. The CDR3 nucleotides are TGTGCCAGCAGCCCGGGAAAAGGGGAATATCAGCCCCAGCATTTT. Residues: CASSPGKGEYQPQHF.